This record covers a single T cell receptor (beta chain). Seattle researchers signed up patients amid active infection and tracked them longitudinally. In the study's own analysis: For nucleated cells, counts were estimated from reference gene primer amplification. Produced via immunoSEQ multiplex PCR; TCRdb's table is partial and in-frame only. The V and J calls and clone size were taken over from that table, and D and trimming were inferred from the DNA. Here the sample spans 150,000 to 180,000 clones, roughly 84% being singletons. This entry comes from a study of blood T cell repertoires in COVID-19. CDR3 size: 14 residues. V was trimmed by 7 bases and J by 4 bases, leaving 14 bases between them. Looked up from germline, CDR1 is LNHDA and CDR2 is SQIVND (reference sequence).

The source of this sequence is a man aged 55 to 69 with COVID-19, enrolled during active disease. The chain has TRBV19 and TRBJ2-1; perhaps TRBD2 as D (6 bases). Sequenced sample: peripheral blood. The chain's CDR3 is CASTPGGVYNEQFF. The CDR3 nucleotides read TGTGCCAGTACCCCGGGCGGGGTATACAATGAGCAGTTCTTC.